Included here is one TCR beta chain sequence, with context. Its antigen is still unknown. The data were obtained in a study of T cell responses to AZD1222 COVID-19 vaccine. Whole-study results and caveats: Just 5 to 7 AZD1222 recipients tested seropositive at baseline. A rise in Spike-specific TCR breadth and depth followed two AZD1222 doses. Among vaccine-associated CD4 TCRs, coverage spanned spike, with dominance at 160-218 and 743-854. Nearly half of spike-specific TCRs reportedly target unmutated variant regions.

Data came from immunoSEQ multiplex PCR; TCRdb stores just in-frame clones and leaves some out. The repertoire holds around 160,000 clones, with 75% to 95% as singletons. Germline CDR1 is MGHDK and CDR2 is SYGVNS. The CDR3 length is 14 residues. V lost 5 bases and J lost 0; bases outside the gene matches: 3. This TCR was recovered from an adult in good health. The source material was peripheral blood, sampled on day 0 of MenACWY control vaccination. The rearrangement joins TRBV25-1 to TRBJ1-1, with 7 bases lining up with TRBD1. The CDR3 loop is CASSRTGVNTEAFF. CDR3 DNA sequence: TGTGCCAGCAGTCGAACAGGGGTGAACACTGAAGCTTTCTTT.